This T cell receptor beta chain comes out of a study of control samples from healthy donors and cancer patients (dated by TCRdb to the early 2020s). The germline V gene provides CDR1 ENHRY and CDR2 SYGVKD. The CDR3 numbers 14 residues from cysteine through phenylalanine. Only CDR3 DNA is held: 42 bases, read in frame from base 1. Trimming costs V 6 bases and J 4 bases, and their ends lie 12 bases apart. In the case of this clone: Its recognized antigen is unknown. No much larger clone exists at a distance of one base, and base qualities are not known.

The protocol used for the library was the immunoSEQ multiplex PCR assay. In TCRdb, the immuneACCESS table is reduced to in-frame sequences with V and J assigned. These tables do not hold every clone; where another copy was compared, an unresolved V gene accounts for under half, and the others remain unexplained. Here the sample has 100,000 to 150,000 clones; under 95% occur a single time. The top ten hold roughly 8.6% of the sample. The sample taken for sequencing was blood. The TCR comes from a man between 18 and 35 years old in good health. Recombination connected TRBV10-3 to TRBJ2-2; a confident D gene designation cannot be given. The CDR3 amino acid sequence is: CAISLRVGTGELFF. The DNA is as follows: TGTGCCATCAGCCTTCGGGTTGGCACCGGGGAGCTGTTTTTT.